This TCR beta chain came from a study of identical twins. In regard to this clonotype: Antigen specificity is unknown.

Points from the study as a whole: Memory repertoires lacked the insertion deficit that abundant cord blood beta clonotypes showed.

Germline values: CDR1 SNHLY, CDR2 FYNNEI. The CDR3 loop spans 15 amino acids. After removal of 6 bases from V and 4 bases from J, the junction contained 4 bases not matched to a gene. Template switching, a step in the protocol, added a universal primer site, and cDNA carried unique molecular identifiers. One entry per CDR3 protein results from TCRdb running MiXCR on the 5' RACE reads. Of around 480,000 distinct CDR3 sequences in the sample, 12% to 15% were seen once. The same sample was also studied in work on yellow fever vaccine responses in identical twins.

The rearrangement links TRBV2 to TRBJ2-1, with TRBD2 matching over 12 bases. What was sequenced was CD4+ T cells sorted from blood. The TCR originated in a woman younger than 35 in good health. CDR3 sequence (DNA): TGTGCCAGCAGAATGACTAGCGGGGGATACAATGAGCAGTTCTTC. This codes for CASRMTSGGYNEQFF.